Following are 8 T cell receptor beta chains from one sample sequenced in a study of technical replicates of blood from several donors. Sequencing used immunoSEQ multiplex PCR; TCRdb keeps in-frame clones, though not all of them. The data hold about 73,000 clones, with approximately 93% observed a single time. Material for sequencing was T cells isolated from PBMCs. These receptor sequences come from a human donor in good health.

The chain uses TRBV28 and TRBJ2-5; the match to TRBD2 covers 8 bases. From germline, CDR1 is MDHEN and CDR2 SYDVKM. The CDR3 covers 15 residues. V lost 2 bases and J lost 4; bases outside the gene matches: 6. CDR3 region: CASSLLGRVAETQYF. The CDR3 DNA sequence: TGTGCCAGCAGTTTACTCGGGAGGGTAGCAGAGACCCAGTACTTC.

V is TRBV6-5 and J is TRBJ1-1; D not certain. CDR3 size: 15 residues. CDR1 and CDR2 from the germline V gene are MNHEY and SVGAGI. Trimming shortened V by 4 bases and J by 4 bases, and 16 bases separated the two germline ends. CDR3 region: CASSSHFVLATEAFF. Here the CDR3 DNA reads TGTGCCAGCAGTTCCCACTTTGTGCTCGCCACTGAAGCTTTCTTT.

The genes are TRBV23-1 and TRBJ2-1; weak D call: TRBD2 (6 bases). TRBV23-1 is placed among ORFs of uncertain function. There are 16 residues in the CDR3. Trimming removed 2 bases at V and 5 bases at J, with 16 bases between. The CDR3, as DNA: TGCGCCAGCAGTCAAGTGCGTCGGGGGAAACACAATGAGCAGTTCTTC. Protein product: CASSQVRRGKHNEQFF.

The chain combines TRBV10-3 with TRBJ1-2; TRBD1 aligns across 8 bases. Germline CDR1 ENHRY, CDR2 SYGVKD. After removal of 3 bases from V and 13 bases from J, the junction contained 10 bases not matched to a gene. The CDR3 sequence is 13 residues long. The CDR3 reads CAISDPDRAHCTF. The CDR3 DNA reads as TGTGCCATCAGTGACCCGGACAGGGCCCATTGCACCTTC.

The chain carries TRBV27 and TRBJ2-7; D may be TRBD1 (5 bases). V gave up 2 bases and J gave up 3 bases, with 17 bases separating them. Germline-derived CDR1 and CDR2 are MNHEY and SMNVEV (reference sequence). The CDR3 covers 16 residues. This CDR3 is CASSLVDILRDYEQYF. CDR3 nucleotide sequence: TGTGCCAGCAGTTTAGTGGACATCCTCAGAGACTACGAGCAGTACTTC.

The chain has TRBV7-9 and TRBJ1-2; TRBD1 is a possible D gene (6 bases). Trimming shortened V by 4 bases and J by 4 bases, and 19 bases separated the two germline ends. Per germline, CDR1 SEHNR and CDR2 FQNEAQ (reference sequence). The CDR3 length is 16 residues. The CDR3, as DNA: TGTGCCAGCAGCTCCCAAGGGACAACCCCCTTCTATGGCTACACCTTC. Protein product: CASSSQGTTPFYGYTF.

V usage is TRBV11-3 and J usage is TRBJ1-2, with D unresolved. This CDR3 is built from 12 residues. CDR1 and CDR2 from the germline V gene are SGHNT and YENEEA. Trimming shortened V by 2 bases and J by 7 bases, and 8 bases separated the two germline ends. The CDR3 spells CASSLRGFGYTF. The DNA of the CDR3 is TGTGCCAGCAGCTTAAGAGGTTTTGGCTACACCTTC.

This clone has a handful of counts. The chain carries TRBV25-1 and TRBJ1-1, with no clear D. Germline CDR1 reads MGHDK; CDR2 reads SYGVNS. This CDR3 region has 15 residues. V shed 3 bases and J shed 1 base, with 12 bases lying between them. The CDR3 here is CASSDVSGRNTEAFF. DNA for the CDR3: TGTGCCAGCAGTGACGTAAGCGGGCGGAACACTGAAGCTTTCTTT. Filled out from reference TRBV25-1 and TRBJ1-1, the complete variable domain reads EADIYQTPRYLVIGTGKKITLECSQTMGHDKMYWYQQDPGMELHLIHYSYGVNSTEKGDLSSESTVSRIRTEHFPLTLESARPSHTSQYLCASSDVSGRNTEAFFGQGTRLTVV.